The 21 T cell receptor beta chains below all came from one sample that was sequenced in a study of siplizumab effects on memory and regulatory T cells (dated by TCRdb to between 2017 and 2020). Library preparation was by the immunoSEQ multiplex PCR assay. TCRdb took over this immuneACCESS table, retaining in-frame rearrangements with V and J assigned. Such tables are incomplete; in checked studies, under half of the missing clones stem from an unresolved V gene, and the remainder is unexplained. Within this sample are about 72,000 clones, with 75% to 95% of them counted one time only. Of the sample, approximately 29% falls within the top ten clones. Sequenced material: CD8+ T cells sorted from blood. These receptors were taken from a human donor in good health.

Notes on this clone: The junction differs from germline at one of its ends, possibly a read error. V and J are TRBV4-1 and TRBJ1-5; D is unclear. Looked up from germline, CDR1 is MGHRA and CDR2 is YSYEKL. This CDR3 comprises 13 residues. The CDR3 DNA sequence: TGCGCCAGCAGTCAAGATCTGAATCAGCCCCAGCATTTT. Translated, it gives CASSQDLNQPQHF.

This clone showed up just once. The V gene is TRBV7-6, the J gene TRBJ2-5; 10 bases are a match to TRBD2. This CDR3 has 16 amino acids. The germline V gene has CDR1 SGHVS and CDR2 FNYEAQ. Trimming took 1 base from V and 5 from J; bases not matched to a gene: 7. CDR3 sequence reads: CASSLVLAGVKETQYF. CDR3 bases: TGTGCCAGCAGCTTAGTCCTAGCGGGAGTAAAGGAGACCCAGTACTTC.

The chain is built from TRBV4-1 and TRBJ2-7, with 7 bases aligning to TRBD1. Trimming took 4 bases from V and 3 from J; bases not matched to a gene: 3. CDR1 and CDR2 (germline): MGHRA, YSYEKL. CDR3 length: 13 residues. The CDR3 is CASSRTGSYEQYF. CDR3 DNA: TGCGCCAGCAGCCGGACAGGCAGCTACGAGCAGTACTTC.

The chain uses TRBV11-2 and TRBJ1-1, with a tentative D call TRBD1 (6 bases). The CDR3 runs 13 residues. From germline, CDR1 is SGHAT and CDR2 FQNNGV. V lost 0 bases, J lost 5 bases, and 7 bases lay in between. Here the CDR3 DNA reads TGTGCCAGCAGCTTAGAGAGGGGGACTGAAGCTTTCTTT. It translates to CASSLERGTEAFF.

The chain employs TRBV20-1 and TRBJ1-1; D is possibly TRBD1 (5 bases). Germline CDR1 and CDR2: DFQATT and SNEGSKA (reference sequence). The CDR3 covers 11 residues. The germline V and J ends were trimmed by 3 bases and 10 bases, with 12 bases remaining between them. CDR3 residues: CSASSLGGAFF. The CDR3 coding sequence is TGCAGTGCTAGTAGTCTCGGGGGAGCTTTCTTT.

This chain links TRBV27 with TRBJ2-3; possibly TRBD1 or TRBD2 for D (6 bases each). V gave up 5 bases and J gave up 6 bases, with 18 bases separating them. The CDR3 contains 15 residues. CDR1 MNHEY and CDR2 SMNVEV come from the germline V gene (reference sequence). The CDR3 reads CASSPLAGEVDTQYF. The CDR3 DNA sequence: TGTGCCAGCAGTCCCTTGGCAGGGGAGGTTGATACGCAGTATTTT.

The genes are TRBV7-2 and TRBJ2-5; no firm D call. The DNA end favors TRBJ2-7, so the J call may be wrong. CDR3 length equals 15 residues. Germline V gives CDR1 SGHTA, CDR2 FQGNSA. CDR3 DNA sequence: TGTGCCAGCAGCTTAGTCCTAGACTCGTCCTACGAGCAGTACTTC. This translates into CASSLVLDSSYEQYF.

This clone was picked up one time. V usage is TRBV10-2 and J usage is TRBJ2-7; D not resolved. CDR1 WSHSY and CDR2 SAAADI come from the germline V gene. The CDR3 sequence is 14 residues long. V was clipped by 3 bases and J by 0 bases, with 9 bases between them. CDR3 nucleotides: TGCGCCAGCAGTGATCTACGGGTCTCCTACGAGCAGTACTTC. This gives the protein CASSDLRVSYEQYF.

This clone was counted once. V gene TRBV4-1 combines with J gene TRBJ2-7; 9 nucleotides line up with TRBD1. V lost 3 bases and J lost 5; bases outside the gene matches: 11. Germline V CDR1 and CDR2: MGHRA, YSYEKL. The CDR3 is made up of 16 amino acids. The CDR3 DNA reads TGCGCCAGCAGCCACAGTTCCGGGACAGGGTTCAACGAGCAGTACTTC. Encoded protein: CASSHSSGTGFNEQYF.

The CDR3 DNA reads TGTGCCAGCACCGTGGGAGGCCTGATGGCGCATGAGCAGTTCTTC. It is translated as CASTVGGLMAHEQFF. This chain links TRBV6-1 with TRBJ2-1, with D possibly TRBD2 on 6 matching bases. Trimming left V 7 bases short and J 8 bases short, with 21 bases between. This CDR3 is built from 15 residues. Germline loops: CDR1 MNHNS, CDR2 SASEGT.

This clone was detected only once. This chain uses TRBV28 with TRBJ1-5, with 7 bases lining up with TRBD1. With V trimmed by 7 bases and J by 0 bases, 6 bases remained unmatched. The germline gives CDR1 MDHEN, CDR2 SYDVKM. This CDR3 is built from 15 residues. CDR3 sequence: CASTPQGVSNQPQHF. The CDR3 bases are TGTGCCAGCACCCCTCAGGGGGTTAGCAATCAGCCCCAGCATTTT.

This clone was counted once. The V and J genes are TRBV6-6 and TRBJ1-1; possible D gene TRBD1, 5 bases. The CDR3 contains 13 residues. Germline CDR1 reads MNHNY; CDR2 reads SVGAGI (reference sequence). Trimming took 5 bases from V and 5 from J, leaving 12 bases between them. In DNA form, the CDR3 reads TGTGCCAGCAGTACCTTAGGGGATACTGAAGCTTTCTTT. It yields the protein CASSTLGDTEAFF.

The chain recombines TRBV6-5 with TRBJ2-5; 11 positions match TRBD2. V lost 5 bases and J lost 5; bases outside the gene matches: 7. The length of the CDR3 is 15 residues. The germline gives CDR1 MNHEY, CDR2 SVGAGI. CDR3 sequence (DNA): TGTGCCAGCAGTAAGACTAGCGGGGTTGGGGAGACCCAGTACTTC. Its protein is CASSKTSGVGETQYF.

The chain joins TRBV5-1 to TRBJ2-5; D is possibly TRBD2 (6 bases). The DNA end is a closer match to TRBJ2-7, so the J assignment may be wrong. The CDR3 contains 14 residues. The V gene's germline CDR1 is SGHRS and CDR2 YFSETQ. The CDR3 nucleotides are TGCGCCAGCAGCTTTGGCGGGATCCTCTACGAGCAGTACTTC. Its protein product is CASSFGGILYEQYF.

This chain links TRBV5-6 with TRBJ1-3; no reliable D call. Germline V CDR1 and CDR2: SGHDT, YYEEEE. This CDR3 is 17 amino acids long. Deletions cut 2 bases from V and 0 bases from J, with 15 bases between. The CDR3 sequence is CASSFPGLVSSGNTIYF. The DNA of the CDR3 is TGTGCCAGCAGCTTCCCAGGACTGGTGAGCTCTGGAAACACCATATATTTT.

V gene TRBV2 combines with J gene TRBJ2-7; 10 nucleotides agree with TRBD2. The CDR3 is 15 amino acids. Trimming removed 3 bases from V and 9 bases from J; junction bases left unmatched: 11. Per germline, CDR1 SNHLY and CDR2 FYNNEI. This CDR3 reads CASSEGRLAGVVQYF. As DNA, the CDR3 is TGTGCCAGCAGTGAGGGTAGGCTAGCGGGAGTGGTGCAGTACTTC.

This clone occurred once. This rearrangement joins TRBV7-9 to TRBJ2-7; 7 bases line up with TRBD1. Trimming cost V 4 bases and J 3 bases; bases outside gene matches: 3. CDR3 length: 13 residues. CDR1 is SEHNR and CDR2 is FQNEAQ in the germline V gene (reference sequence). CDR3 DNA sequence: TGTGCCAGCAGCTACGGGACAGTCTACGAGCAGTACTTC. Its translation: CASSYGTVYEQYF.

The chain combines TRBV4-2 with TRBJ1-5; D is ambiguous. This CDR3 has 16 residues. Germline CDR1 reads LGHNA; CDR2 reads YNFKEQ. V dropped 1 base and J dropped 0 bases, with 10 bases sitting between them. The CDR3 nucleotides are TGTGCCAGCAGCCAAGGTGGGATAGATAGCAATCAGCCCCAGCATTTT. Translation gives CASSQGGIDSNQPQHF.

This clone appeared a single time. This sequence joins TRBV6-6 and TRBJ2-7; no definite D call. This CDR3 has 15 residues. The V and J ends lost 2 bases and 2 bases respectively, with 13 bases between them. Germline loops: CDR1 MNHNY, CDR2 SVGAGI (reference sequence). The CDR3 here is CASSYPPVGTYEQYF. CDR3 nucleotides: TGTGCCAGCAGTTACCCGCCGGTGGGCACCTACGAGCAGTACTTC.

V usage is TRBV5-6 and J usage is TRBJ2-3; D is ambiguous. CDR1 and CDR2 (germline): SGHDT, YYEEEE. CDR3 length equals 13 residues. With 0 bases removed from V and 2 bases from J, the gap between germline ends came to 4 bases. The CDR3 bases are TGTGCCAGCAGCTTGGGATCCACAGATACGCAGTATTTT. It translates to CASSLGSTDTQYF.

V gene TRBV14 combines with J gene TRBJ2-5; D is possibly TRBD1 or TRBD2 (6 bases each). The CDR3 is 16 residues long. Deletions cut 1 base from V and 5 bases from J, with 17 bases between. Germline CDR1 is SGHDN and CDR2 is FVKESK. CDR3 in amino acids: CASSQGLGQRAETQYF. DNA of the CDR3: TGTGCCAGCAGCCAAGGGCTCGGACAGCGGGCGGAGACCCAGTACTTC.